Below are 31 T cell receptor beta chains sequenced from a single sample in a study of identical twins. TCRdb independently ran MiXCR on the 5' RACE reads; one entry per CDR3 protein. The sample has about 330,000 distinct CDR3 sequences; more than 9% are singletons. This sample was also put to use in a study of yellow fever vaccine responses in identical twins.

The material sequenced was CD8+ T cells sorted from blood. Receptor source: a woman between 18 and 29 years old in good health.

At least ten counts were recorded for this clonotype. The rearrangement uses TRBV21-1 and TRBJ2-7; TRBD1 was called by the table and not checked on the DNA. TRBV21-1 is described as a pseudogene. CDR3 length equals 13 residues. CDR3 bases: TGTGCCAGCAGGAGACAGGCGGTCAGGGAGCAGTACGTC. Translating it yields CASRRQAVREQYV.

This clonotype was picked up a small number of times. V is TRBV4-2 and J is TRBJ2-3, with 8 positions matching TRBD2. Losses at the gene ends were 2 bases for V and 0 bases for J; bases not matched to a gene: 1. This CDR3 has 15 residues. CDR1 LGHNA and CDR2 YNFKEQ come from the germline V gene. CDR3 in amino acids: CASSQQRGSTDTQYF. The DNA of the CDR3 is TGTGCCAGCAGCCAACAGCGGGGGAGCACAGATACGCAGTATTTT.

V gene TRBV7-6 combines with J gene TRBJ2-7; TRBD2 matches 8 bases. From germline, CDR1 is SGHVS and CDR2 FNYEAQ. V trimming: 5 bases; J trimming: 6 bases; junction bases outside the gene matches: 6. The CDR3 extends over 13 amino acids. CDR3 sequence (DNA): TGTGCCAGCAGCAAAGCGGCGGGGGGCGAGCAGTACGTC. Protein: CASSKAAGGEQYV.

This clonotype was detected many times. The rearrangement links TRBV5-1 to TRBJ2-1; D might be TRBD1 or TRBD2, each matching 5 bases. CDR3 length equals 15 residues. The V end was cut by 0 bases, the J end by 4 bases, with 11 bases between. CDR1 and CDR2 from the germline V gene are SGHRS and YFSETQ. As DNA, the CDR3 is TGCGCCAGCAGCTTGGCCGGGACCCAGTACAATGAGCAGTTCTTC. Residues: CASSLAGTQYNEQFF.

The chain recombines TRBV20-1 with TRBJ2-7, with 8 bases fitting TRBD2. V shed 1 base and J 6 bases; nucleotides not matched to a gene: 14. The CDR3 runs 16 residues. Germline V gene data show CDR1 as DFQATT and CDR2 as SNEGSKA (reference sequence). The CDR3 reads CSARVVTSGGGGEQYF. In DNA form, the CDR3 reads TGCAGTGCTAGAGTAGTTACTAGCGGAGGCGGTGGCGAGCAGTACTTC.

V is TRBV28 and J is TRBJ2-5; D tentatively fits TRBD1 or TRBD2 (6 bases each). Germline assignment: CDR1 MDHEN and CDR2 SYDVKM. Trimming cost V 5 bases and J 5 bases, with 21 bases left between them. This CDR3 region has 16 residues. Written as DNA, the CDR3 is TGTGCCAGCAGTCTCCAGACAGGCACCCGGGGGGAGACCCAGTACTTC. It specifies CASSLQTGTRGETQYF.

Ten or more counts support this clonotype. The chain joins TRBV4-2 to TRBJ1-4, with D possibly matching TRBD1 (5 bases). The CDR3 consists of 17 residues. Between the trimmed V and J ends, which lost 5 bases and 7 bases, there was a span of 23 bases. From germline, CDR1 is LGHNA and CDR2 YNFKEQ. The CDR3 region has the DNA TGTGCCAGCAGCGGAGAGGGTCCAGGTGGCGGGACTGAAAAACTGTTTTTT. This translates into CASSGEGPGGGTEKLFF.

The chain joins TRBV3-1 to TRBJ2-7; unclear D gene. Germline loops: CDR1 LGHDT, CDR2 YNNKEL (reference sequence). Trimming left V 11 bases short and J 3 bases short, with 23 bases between. The CDR3 length is 15 residues. The CDR3 spells CASSKDLGGNYEQYF. The CDR3 coding sequence is TGTGCCTCCTCCAAAGATCTCGGCGGAAACTACGAGCAGTACTTC.

This clonotype was picked up a small number of times. The rearrangement joins TRBV5-5 to TRBJ1-1; the D is unclear. Germline values: CDR1 SGHKS, CDR2 YYEKEE (reference sequence). V gave up 0 bases and J gave up 4 bases, with 10 bases separating them. The CDR3 consists of 14 residues. The CDR3 nucleotides read TGTGCCAGCAGCTTGGCCGAGGTTGGCACTGAAGCTTTCTTT. Amino acids: CASSLAEVGTEAFF.

The gene calls are TRBV7-9 and TRBJ1-4, with D possibly TRBD1 on 5 matching bases. This CDR3 is built from 14 residues. Germline CDR1 SEHNR, CDR2 FQNEAQ (reference sequence). Trimming left V 4 bases short and J 4 bases short, with 10 bases between. The CDR3 DNA is TGTGCCAGCAGCTCCGGGACCTATAATGAAAAACTGTTTTTT. Protein product: CASSSGTYNEKLFF. The variable domain in full, with the rest retrieved from reference TRBV7-9 and TRBJ1-4, is DTGVSQNPRHKITKRGQNVTFRCDPISEHNRLYWYRQTLGQGPEFLTYFQNEAQLEKSRLLSDRFSAERPKGSFSTLEIQRTEQGDSAMYLCASSSGTYNEKLFFGSGTQLSVL.

The chain carries TRBV2 and TRBJ2-1; D is possibly TRBD2 (6 bases). This CDR3 is 15 amino acids long. Between the trimmed V and J ends, which lost 1 base and 5 bases, there was a span of 12 bases. Germline CDR1 SNHLY, CDR2 FYNNEI. The CDR3 region has the DNA TGTGCCAGCAGTGAAGGGCGGGAAAGAAACAATGAGCAGTTCTTC. Protein sequence: CASSEGRERNNEQFF.

The chain couples TRBV18 to TRBJ2-7; D tentatively fits TRBD1 or TRBD2 (5 bases each). The V end lost 6 bases, the J end lost 2 bases, and 11 bases lay between the germline ends. The CDR3 runs to 13 residues. In germline, CDR1 is KGHSH, CDR2 LQKENI. The CDR3 reads CASSGTETYEQYF. In DNA, the CDR3 is TGTGCCAGCTCTGGGACCGAGACCTACGAGCAGTACTTC.

This clonotype has at least ten counts. V gene TRBV12-3 or TRBV12-4 combines with J gene TRBJ1-4; D gene ambiguous. V lost 5 bases, J lost 7 bases, and 11 bases lay in between. The CDR3 contains 13 residues. The CDR3 sequence: CASSTVGSEKLFF. The CDR3 nucleotides are TGTGCCAGCAGTACTGTGGGGAGTGAAAAACTGTTTTTT.

The chain employs TRBV9 and TRBJ2-7; D unresolved. V lost 0 bases, J lost 2 bases, and 6 bases lay in between. The CDR3 runs to 13 residues. CDR1 and CDR2 (germline): SGDLS, YYNGEE. CDR3 amino acids: CASSVEPAYEQYF. In DNA, the CDR3 is TGTGCCAGCAGCGTAGAACCGGCCTACGAGCAGTACTTC.

This clonotype was seen only a few times. The gene calls are TRBV28 and TRBJ2-7; 16 bases are shared with TRBD2. V lost 4 bases to trimming and J lost 6 bases; unmatched junction nucleotides: 9. CDR1 MDHEN and CDR2 SYDVKM come from the germline V gene. The CDR3 spans 17 residues. The CDR3 spells CASSSGTSGRARAEQYF. CDR3 DNA sequence: TGTGCCAGCAGTTCCGGGACTAGCGGGAGGGCCCGCGCCGAGCAGTACTTC.

This sequence joins TRBV6-2 or TRBV6-3 and TRBJ2-5; D not resolved. CDR1 MNHEY and CDR2 SVGEGT come from the germline V gene. This CDR3 is built from 14 residues. V was clipped by 0 bases and J by 6 bases, with 11 bases between them. This CDR3 reads CASSYSGLKQTQYF. CDR3 coding DNA: TGTGCCAGCAGTTACTCGGGGTTAAAACAGACCCAGTACTTC.

This chain links TRBV5-6 with TRBJ2-1; D is undetermined. CDR1 is SGHDT and CDR2 is YYEEEE in the germline V gene. This CDR3 contains 13 residues. Trimming left V 2 bases short and J 6 bases short, with 9 bases between. CDR3 bases: TGTGCCAGCAGCTTAGGGCCACTCAATGAGCAGTTCTTC. Translated, it gives CASSLGPLNEQFF.

The V call is TRBV20-1, the J call TRBJ2-2; TRBD2 aligns across 8 bases. This CDR3 is built from 15 residues. Germline trimming cut 3 bases from V and 5 bases from J; bases unmatched to any gene: 8. The germline gives CDR1 DFQATT, CDR2 SNEGSKA (reference sequence). Here the CDR3 DNA reads TGCAGTGCTAGGGAGCGGGAGTGGGTTACCGGGGAGCTGTTTTTT. It encodes CSAREREWVTGELFF.

This clonotype was seen only a few times. The V call is TRBV7-6, the J call TRBJ2-2; the D gene could be TRBD1 or TRBD2 (6 bases each). CDR3 length: 16 amino acids. The germline gives CDR1 SGHVS, CDR2 FNYEAQ. Trimming left V 1 base short and J 6 bases short, with 15 bases between. Here the CDR3 DNA reads TGTGCCAGCAGCTTAGGGTCGCGAGGGGGGCCCGGGGAGCTGTTTTTT. This gives the protein CASSLGSRGGPGELFF.

This clonotype showed up many times. The chain couples TRBV4-1 to TRBJ1-4; D not certain. CDR1 is MGHRA and CDR2 is YSYEKL in the germline V gene. This CDR3 is 16 amino acids long. V was pared by 0 bases and J by 0 bases, with 8 bases between. CDR3 residues: CASSQDRAPTNEKLFF. The DNA for the CDR3 is TGCGCCAGCAGCCAAGATCGGGCACCAACTAATGAAAAACTGTTTTTT.

This clonotype showed up just a few times. The chain joins TRBV6-1 to TRBJ2-1; tentatively, D is TRBD1 (5 bases). Germline CDR1 is MNHNS and CDR2 is SASEGT. The CDR3 runs to 13 residues. The ends were cut back, 8 bases at V and 6 bases at J, with 14 bases in the middle. DNA of the CDR3: TGTGCCAGCGGGGCCGCGGACACCAATGAGCAGTTCTTC. It translates to CASGAADTNEQFF.

The CDR3 DNA reads TGTGCCAGCAGTTTAGGGTATATTCGGGAGCCCCCTTACAATGAGCAGTTCTTC. Protein product: CASSLGYIREPPYNEQFF. The chain is built from TRBV28 and TRBJ2-1, with a weak D call TRBD2 (6 bases). The V gene lost 2 bases and the J gene lost 4 bases, with 21 bases spanning the gap. CDR3 length: 18 residues. Germline loops: CDR1 MDHEN, CDR2 SYDVKM.

This clonotype was seen many times. This rearrangement joins TRBV5-1 to TRBJ1-2; tentative D call: TRBD1 (5 bases). Germline V gene sequence: CDR1 SGHRS, CDR2 YFSETQ. The length of the CDR3 is 13 residues. Trimming cost V 0 bases and J 2 bases, with 5 bases left between them. CDR3 loop: CASSLDRNYGYTF. CDR3 DNA: TGCGCCAGCAGCTTGGACAGGAACTATGGCTACACCTTC.

This chain links TRBV20-1 with TRBJ2-1, with TRBD2 as a possible D gene (5 bases). The germline V gene has CDR1 DFQATT and CDR2 SNEGSKA (reference sequence). The CDR3 has 15 residues. V lost 1 base to trimming and J lost 0 bases, with 10 bases between them. The DNA of the CDR3 is TGCAGTGCTAGAGGTGGTGGGAGCTCCTACAATGAGCAGTTCTTC. Its protein is CSARGGGSSYNEQFF.

The chain combines TRBV24-1 with TRBJ1-2; maybe TRBD1 (6 bases). CDR3 length: 15 amino acids. Per germline, CDR1 KGHDR and CDR2 SFDVKD. The V gene lost 6 bases and the J gene lost 0 bases, with 13 bases spanning the gap. CDR3 in DNA: TGTGCCACCAGTCCGACAGGAGATCCTAACTATGGCTACACCTTC. Encoded protein: CATSPTGDPNYGYTF.

This clonotype was detected ten times or more. The chain couples TRBV25-1 to TRBJ2-3; D is undetermined. The CDR3 runs 13 residues. Germline CDR1 reads MGHDK; CDR2 reads SYGVNS. V lost 5 bases and J lost 2, with 8 bases in between. The CDR3 is CASSYGYTDTQYF. The CDR3 region has the DNA TGTGCCAGCAGTTATGGATACACAGATACGCAGTATTTT.

Here the CDR3 reads CASRPTGRSNQPQHF. DNA of the CDR3: TGTGCCAGCAGACCAACAGGAAGGAGCAATCAGCCCCAGCATTTT. V and J are TRBV28 and TRBJ1-5; D is perhaps TRBD1 (5 bases). Trimming shortened V by 6 bases and J by 1 base, and 13 bases separated the two germline ends. This CDR3 spans 15 amino acids. The germline V gene has CDR1 MDHEN and CDR2 SYDVKM.

In this sample, this clonotype turned up a few times. V and J are TRBV12-3 or TRBV12-4 and TRBJ2-1; TRBD2 matches at 7 bases. This CDR3 region has 14 residues. With 9 bases clipped from V and 3 bases from J, the junction kept 8 bases outside the gene matches. The CDR3 sequence is CARPWASGYNEQFF. CDR3 nucleotide sequence: TGTGCCAGGCCCTGGGCTAGCGGCTACAATGAGCAGTTCTTC.

In this sample, this clonotype turned up a few times. The chain employs TRBV20-1 and TRBJ1-3; possibly TRBD1 for D (5 bases). The V end was cut by 8 bases, the J end by 0 bases, with 14 bases between. The CDR3 is 14 residues long. Germline values: CDR1 DFQATT, CDR2 SNEGSKA (reference sequence). This CDR3 is CSYLSTASGNTIYF. The CDR3 DNA follows: TGCAGTTACCTATCGACAGCCTCTGGAAACACCATATATTTT.

This clonotype has only a few counts. CDR3 in amino acids: CASSYVGYEQYV. The CDR3, as DNA: TGTGCCAGCAGTTACGTCGGCTACGAGCAGTACGTC. The rearrangement joins TRBV6-2 or TRBV6-3 to TRBJ2-7; D unresolved. Trimming removed 2 bases from V and 3 bases from J, with 5 bases in between. Germline CDR1 reads MNHEY; CDR2 reads SVGEGT. The CDR3 has 12 residues.

This clonotype was seen at least ten times. The J gene is TRBJ1-4, the V gene TRBV12-3 or TRBV12-4; maybe TRBD1 (6 bases). This CDR3 region has 15 residues. The V and J ends lost 3 bases and 10 bases respectively, with 18 bases between them. CDR3 DNA sequence: TGTGCCAGCAGTTTGTTAGACAGGAGAAGGGGAAAACTGTTTTTT. Translated: CASSLLDRRRGKLFF.